These 10 T cell receptor beta chains share one sample of origin, sequenced in a study of response to subunit inactivated influenza vaccine (dated by TCRdb to 2016 to 2019). The library was built by means of RT-PCR. Reads for this sample came from an Illumina HiSeq 2500. The raw public reads went through TCRdb reprocessing: fastp at Q25, MiXCR clone calling, in-frame beta chains kept. Here each entry gathers all rows of one CDR3 protein and keeps the most common genes and DNA. This sample comprises hundreds of thousands of distinct CDR3 sequences, less than 8% of them detected only once. Approximately 12% of the sample goes to the ten largest clones. The sample in question was PBMCs from blood, obtained less than 30 months after vaccination. The receptors stem from a man between 50 and 75 years old who received an inactivated influenza vaccine. Donor details come from another sample of the same person, matched by shared clones.

The chain uses TRBV7-2 and TRBJ1-6; 9 bases match TRBD1. The CDR3 sequence is 17 residues long. The germline gives CDR1 SGHTA, CDR2 FQGNSA. Trimming removed 3 bases from V and 14 bases from J; junction bases left unmatched: 17. The CDR3 spells CASSLHPGQGGLGTLHF. CDR3 DNA sequence: TGTGCCAGCAGCTTGCATCCGGGACAGGGAGGATTGGGAACCCTCCACTTT.

This clonotype was found a few times. The chain uses TRBV7-3 and TRBJ2-1; D may match TRBD1 or TRBD2 (5 bases each). The V and J ends lost 1 base and 6 bases respectively, with 10 bases between them. Germline V lookup: CDR1 SGHTA, CDR2 FQGTGA. The CDR3 contains 14 residues. The CDR3 nucleotides read TGTGCCAGCAGCTTAAGAGGGGTCCGCAATGAGCAGTTCTTC. The encoded protein is CASSLRGVRNEQFF.

This clonotype was detected a few times. The V and J genes are TRBV5-1 and TRBJ2-7; D might be TRBD2 (6 bases). The CDR3 totals 15 residues. Trimming took 6 bases from V and 0 from J, leaving 16 bases between them. The germline V gene has CDR1 SGHRS and CDR2 YFSETQ. This CDR3 reads CASTPGLINSYEQYF. In DNA form, the CDR3 reads TGCGCCAGCACCCCGGGACTCATTAACTCCTACGAGCAGTACTTC.

This clonotype has at least ten counts. The chain combines TRBV12-3 or TRBV12-4 with TRBJ1-1; D is ambiguous. CDR3 length: 15 amino acids. The V gene lost 5 bases and the J gene lost 0 bases, with 13 bases spanning the gap. This chain's CDR3 is CASSPQQRMNTEAFF. The DNA of the CDR3 is TGTGCCAGCAGTCCCCAACAACGGATGAACACTGAAGCTTTCTTT.

This sequence joins TRBV28 and TRBJ2-1; 13 bases are a match to TRBD2. V lost 3 bases, J lost 4 bases, and 6 bases stayed unmatched. The CDR3 is 17 residues long. CDR1 is MDHEN and CDR2 is SYDVKM in the germline V gene. CDR3 loop: CASSFSGTSGKYNEQFF. The CDR3 nucleotides read TGTGCCAGCAGTTTTTCAGGGACTAGCGGGAAGTACAATGAGCAGTTCTTC.

This clonotype was seen ten or more times. The chain carries TRBV6-1 and TRBJ1-6; D ambiguous. The CDR3 loop spans 15 amino acids. Germline CDR1 is MNHNS and CDR2 is SASEGT. Trimming cost V 8 bases and J 13 bases, with 24 bases left between them. CDR3 protein: CASQPMTDLRSPLHF. DNA for the CDR3: TGTGCCAGCCAGCCTATGACGGACCTCAGGTCGCCCCTCCACTTT.

The gene calls are TRBV4-2 and TRBJ1-6, with no clear D. Per the germline V gene, CDR1 is LGHNA and CDR2 is YNFKEQ. V was clipped by 4 bases and J by 14 bases, with 21 bases between them. The CDR3 covers 15 residues. CDR3 sequence: CASSLPDRTLRTLHF. The CDR3, as DNA: TGTGCCAGCAGCCTACCGGACCGAACTCTTCGGACCCTCCACTTT.

The chain carries TRBV7-8 and TRBJ2-7; 9 positions agree with TRBD2. The V gene's germline CDR1 is SGHVS and CDR2 FQNEAQ. V was clipped by 3 bases and J by 2 bases; unmatched bases: 8. The CDR3 spans 16 residues. CDR3 loop: CASSFGGPSGTYEQYF. CDR3 nucleotides: TGTGCCAGCAGCTTCGGTGGGCCTAGCGGGACCTACGAGCAGTACTTC.

This clonotype was counted many times. The chain employs TRBV20-1 and TRBJ1-2, with 8 bases aligning to TRBD1. The germline CDR1 and CDR2 sequences are DFQATT and SNEGSKA (reference sequence). CDR3 size: 14 residues. After removal of 0 bases from V and 6 bases from J, the junction contained 6 bases not matched to a gene. CDR3 sequence reads: CSARDGRGPNGYTF. For the CDR3, the DNA is TGCAGTGCTAGAGATGGCAGGGGGCCTAATGGCTACACCTTC.

The sample holds a few counts of this clonotype. The chain couples TRBV6-2 or TRBV6-3 to TRBJ2-1; D remains unclear. Trimming cost V 2 bases and J 5 bases, with 13 bases left between them. CDR1 and CDR2 from the germline V gene are MNHEY and SVGEGT. The CDR3 is 15 residues long. The CDR3 region is CASSYGYGVHNEQFF. The DNA of the CDR3 is TGTGCCAGCAGTTACGGGTATGGTGTCCACAATGAGCAGTTCTTC.